Listed below are T cell receptor beta chains from one sample, sequenced in a study of T-cell memory formation after mild COVID-19. TCRdb recomputed calls from the 5' RACE reads with MiXCR, one row per CDR3 protein. This sample carries 85,000 to 120,000 distinct CDR3 sequences, roughly an eighth of them seen once, and the ten largest clones take around 30%. The sequenced sample consisted of PBMCs or a T cell subset sorted from them (not recorded which). The receptors come from an adult woman who had mild COVID-19 (a few samples of this study predate the infection). Cell type and time point are not known. The CDR3 runs from the conserved cysteine through the conserved F or W. The D gene is left open where the match is weak. Clone size, where shown, is once, few, many, or a class for clones that have expanded.

clone size: .; V gene: TRBV11-2; D gene: .; CDR3 length: 13; J gene: TRBJ2-7; CDR3 protein: CASSPALVYEQYF; CDR3 DNA: TGTGCCAGCAGCCCCGCGCTGGTCTACGAGCAGTACTTC
clone size: few; V gene: TRBV29-1; D gene: .; CDR3 length: 12; J gene: TRBJ2-1; CDR3 protein: CSEGDSYNEQFF; CDR3 DNA: TGCAGCGAAGGGGACTCCTACAATGAGCAGTTCTTC
clone size: few; V gene: TRBV7-9; D gene: .; CDR3 length: 13; J gene: TRBJ1-1; CDR3 protein: CASSFIPGHEAFF; CDR3 DNA: TGTGCCAGCAGCTTCATCCCGGGCCATGAAGCTTTCTTT
clone size: .; V gene: TRBV7-6; D gene: .; CDR3 length: 16; J gene: TRBJ2-1; CDR3 protein: CASSLSTGPIDNEQFF; CDR3 DNA: TGTGCCAGCAGCTTATCGACGGGCCCCATTGACAATGAGCAGTTCTTC
clone size: few; V gene: TRBV5-5; D gene: .; CDR3 length: 14; J gene: TRBJ2-7; CDR3 protein: CASSLTLASYEQYF; CDR3 DNA: TGTGCCAGCAGCCTTACCCTAGCTTCCTACGAGCAGTACTTC
clone size: many; V gene: TRBV4-2; D gene: TRBD2; CDR3 length: 15; J gene: TRBJ2-5; CDR3 protein: CASSQEQAGQETQYF; CDR3 DNA: TGTGCCAGCAGCCAAGAGCAAGCGGGGCAAGAGACCCAGTACTTC
clone size: .; V gene: TRBV10-3; D gene: .; CDR3 length: 16; J gene: TRBJ1-2; CDR3 protein: CAISESGTGRTDGYTF; CDR3 DNA: TGTGCCATCAGTGAGTCAGGTACAGGCCGGACTGATGGCTACACCTTC
clone size: .; V gene: TRBV5-6; D gene: .; CDR3 length: 16; J gene: TRBJ1-1; CDR3 protein: CASSLEHLGTTGEAFF; CDR3 DNA: TGTGCCAGCAGCTTGGAACACTTAGGTACCACCGGTGAAGCTTTCTTT
clone size: .; V gene: TRBV5-5; D gene: .; CDR3 length: 15; J gene: TRBJ2-2; CDR3 protein: CASSSGRTDTGELFF; CDR3 DNA: TGTGCCAGCAGCTCAGGGAGGACGGACACCGGGGAGCTGTTTTTT
clone size: few; V gene: TRBV7-9; D gene: .; CDR3 length: 13; J gene: TRBJ2-1; CDR3 protein: CASSLDSTIKQFF; CDR3 DNA: TGTGCCAGCAGCTTAGACTCGACTATTAAGCAGTTCTTC
clone size: .; V gene: TRBV7-2; D gene: TRBD1; CDR3 length: 16; J gene: TRBJ1-4; CDR3 protein: CASSLILTGENEKLFF; CDR3 DNA: TGTGCCAGCAGTTTGATATTGACAGGGGAAAATGAAAAACTGTTTTTT
clone size: .; V gene: TRBV5-1; D gene: .; CDR3 length: 14; J gene: TRBJ2-5; CDR3 protein: CASSLGGSQETQYF; CDR3 DNA: TGCGCCAGCAGCTTGGGAGGGAGCCAAGAGACCCAGTACTTC
clone size: few; V gene: TRBV9; D gene: .; CDR3 length: 12; J gene: TRBJ2-1; CDR3 protein: CASSGGGPEQFF; CDR3 DNA: TGTGCCAGCAGCGGGGGCGGGCCTGAGCAGTTCTTC
clone size: .; V gene: TRBV5-1; D gene: .; CDR3 length: 13; J gene: TRBJ2-7; CDR3 protein: CASSFGAGPEQYF; CDR3 DNA: TGCGCCAGCAGCTTTGGGGCGGGTCCCGAGCAGTACTTC
clone size: .; V gene: TRBV12-3/TRBV12-4; D gene: .; CDR3 length: 15; J gene: TRBJ1-1; CDR3 protein: CASSFPRGGGTEAFF; CDR3 DNA: TGTGCCAGCAGTTTTCCCAGGGGTGGCGGCACTGAAGCTTTCTTT
clone size: .; V gene: TRBV4-1; D gene: .; CDR3 length: 18; J gene: TRBJ2-2; CDR3 protein: CASSQGGGLNANTGELFF; CDR3 DNA: TGCGCCAGCAGCCAAGGGGGGGGGCTTAATGCGAACACCGGGGAGCTGTTTTTT
clone size: many; V gene: TRBV6-4; D gene: .; CDR3 length: 14; J gene: TRBJ1-1; CDR3 protein: CASSDGLENTEAFF; CDR3 DNA: TGTGCCAGCAGTGACGGGTTGGAGAACACTGAAGCTTTCTTT
clone size: .; V gene: TRBV11-2; D gene: TRBD2; CDR3 length: 15; J gene: TRBJ2-1; CDR3 protein: CASAPGTSGGGEQFF; CDR3 DNA: TGTGCCTCGGCGCCCGGGACTAGCGGGGGTGGTGAGCAGTTCTTC
clone size: few; V gene: TRBV30; D gene: .; CDR3 length: 14; J gene: TRBJ1-1; CDR3 protein: CAWSVSGRNTEAFF; CDR3 DNA: TGTGCCTGGAGTGTATCAGGCAGAAACACTGAAGCTTTCTTT
clone size: .; V gene: TRBV5-1; D gene: .; CDR3 length: 16; J gene: TRBJ2-1; CDR3 protein: CASNKGAGGSYNEQFF; CDR3 DNA: TGCGCCAGCAATAAGGGGGCGGGAGGCTCCTACAATGAGCAGTTCTTC
clone size: .; V gene: TRBV4-3; D gene: .; CDR3 length: 15; J gene: TRBJ2-1; CDR3 protein: CASSLRQAPYNEQFF; CDR3 DNA: TGCGCCAGCAGCTTAAGACAGGCACCCTACAATGAGCAGTTCTTC
clone size: .; V gene: TRBV6-5; D gene: TRBD2; CDR3 length: 15; J gene: TRBJ2-1; CDR3 protein: CASSYASGRAVSQFF; CDR3 DNA: TGTGCCAGCAGTTACGCTAGCGGGAGGGCCGTTAGTCAGTTCTTC
clone size: .; V gene: TRBV7-9; D gene: TRBD1; CDR3 length: 16; J gene: TRBJ1-5; CDR3 protein: CASSSHTGEIGQPQHF; CDR3 DNA: TGTGCCAGCAGCTCTCACACAGGGGAAATTGGTCAGCCCCAGCATTTT
clone size: few; V gene: TRBV7-8; D gene: .; CDR3 length: 14; J gene: TRBJ1-1; CDR3 protein: CASSLAQGTTEAFF; CDR3 DNA: TGTGCCAGCAGCTTAGCGCAGGGGACCACTGAAGCTTTCTTT
clone size: .; V gene: TRBV5-1; D gene: .; CDR3 length: 17; J gene: TRBJ2-6; CDR3 protein: CASSLYAGISGANVLTF; CDR3 DNA: TGCGCCAGCAGCTTGTATGCAGGGATATCCGGGGCCAACGTCCTGACTTTC
clone size: many; V gene: TRBV12-3/TRBV12-4; D gene: .; CDR3 length: 13; J gene: TRBJ2-7; CDR3 protein: CASSPQVYPEQYF; CDR3 DNA: TGTGCCAGCAGCCCCCAGGTTTACCCAGAGCAGTACTTC
clone size: many; V gene: TRBV6-5; D gene: TRBD2; CDR3 length: 14; J gene: TRBJ2-2; CDR3 protein: CASNPSGNTGELFF; CDR3 DNA: TGTGCCAGCAACCCTAGCGGGAACACCGGGGAGCTGTTTTTT
clone size: .; V gene: TRBV30; D gene: .; CDR3 length: 15; J gene: TRBJ2-7; CDR3 protein: CAWSEAGSFPYEQYF; CDR3 DNA: TGTGCCTGGAGCGAAGCAGGGTCATTTCCATACGAGCAGTACTTC
clone size: few; V gene: TRBV6-1; D gene: .; CDR3 length: 15; J gene: TRBJ2-7; CDR3 protein: CATRVRDTSSYEQYF; CDR3 DNA: TGTGCCACCCGCGTAAGGGACACCAGTTCTTACGAGCAGTACTTC
clone size: .; V gene: TRBV5-6; D gene: .; CDR3 length: 14; J gene: TRBJ1-1; CDR3 protein: CASSSIKQFAEAFF; CDR3 DNA: TGTGCCAGCAGCTCAATTAAACAGTTTGCTGAAGCTTTCTTT
clone size: few; V gene: TRBV11-2; D gene: .; CDR3 length: 16; J gene: TRBJ2-5; CDR3 protein: CASSLDRRGNQETQYF; CDR3 DNA: TGTGCCAGCAGCTTAGATCGGCGGGGAAACCAAGAGACCCAGTACTTC
clone size: .; V gene: TRBV4-3; D gene: TRBD1; CDR3 length: 15; J gene: TRBJ2-3; CDR3 protein: CASSPSTGRRDTQYF; CDR3 DNA: TGCGCCAGCAGCCCTTCGACAGGGCGGCGGGATACGCAGTATTTT
clone size: few; V gene: TRBV4-2; D gene: .; CDR3 length: 15; J gene: TRBJ2-7; CDR3 protein: CASSQGAGEAYEQYF; CDR3 DNA: TGTGCCAGCAGCCAAGGGGCAGGGGAGGCCTACGAGCAGTACTTC